Below, 24 T cell receptor beta chains from the same sample are listed, as sequenced in a study of human T cells and chemical hapten exposure. MiXCR was run by TCRdb on the RACE reads, yielding one entry per CDR3 protein. The sample holds some 200,000 distinct CDR3 sequences, 30% seen once. This sample's time point: pre-sensitization, week 0. Regarding treatment: therapeutic diphenylcyclopropenone sensitization with weekly scalp DPC. The sequencing here drew on whole blood, taken in connection with sensitization to the hapten diphenylcyclopropenone (DPC). These receptors were taken from a woman aged 25 to 39 with alopecia areata. Some clones in this sample may be carry-over from other donors' samples.

The V and J genes are TRBV28 and TRBJ1-1; TRBD1 agrees at 7 bases. V shed 2 bases, J shed 0 bases, and the junction held 3 bases outside the gene matches. CDR1 is MDHEN and CDR2 is SYDVKM in the germline V gene. The CDR3 consists of 15 residues. The CDR3 coding sequence is TGTGCCAGCAGTTTAGTGGGACAGCTGAACACTGAAGCTTTCTTT. Its translation: CASSLVGQLNTEAFF.

In this sample, this clonotype turned up a few times. This chain joins TRBV28 and TRBJ2-7; no clear D. Germline V gene sequence: CDR1 MDHEN, CDR2 SYDVKM. Trimming removed 4 bases at V and 3 bases at J, with 10 bases between. The CDR3 runs 13 residues. The CDR3, as DNA: TGTGCCAGCAGTTCCGCCCCCCTCTACGAGCAGTACTTC. Translated, it gives CASSSAPLYEQYF.

The chain uses TRBV4-3 and TRBJ1-4; TRBD1 is a possible D gene (5 bases). The CDR3 sequence is 15 residues long. Trimming pared 2 bases from V and 5 bases from J, leaving 12 bases between. Looked up from germline, CDR1 is LGHNA and CDR2 is YSLEER. CDR3 sequence: CASSQSPRENEKLFF. CDR3 DNA: TGCGCCAGCAGCCAAAGCCCCAGGGAGAATGAAAAACTGTTTTTT.

A few counts support this clonotype. The chain couples TRBV5-1 to TRBJ1-1; tentative D call: TRBD1 (5 bases). Germline-derived CDR1 and CDR2 are SGHRS and YFSETQ. The V end lost 6 bases, the J end lost 0 bases, and 15 bases lay between the germline ends. The CDR3 consists of 15 residues. The DNA for the CDR3 is TGCGCCAGCACCCCCTCCGGGACGGTGAACACTGAAGCTTTCTTT. This translates into CASTPSGTVNTEAFF.

Here the CDR3 reads CASSPPGLAGGDEQFF. The CDR3 coding sequence is TGTGCCAGCTCACCACCGGGACTAGCGGGGGGCGATGAGCAGTTCTTC. The chain has TRBV18 and TRBJ2-1; 15 bases agree with TRBD2. The trim removed 0 bases at V and 8 bases at J, leaving 2 bases unmatched. The CDR3 is made up of 16 amino acids. From germline, CDR1 is KGHSH and CDR2 LQKENI.

The V gene is TRBV4-2, the J gene TRBJ2-7, with TRBD2 identical over 7 bases. The germline CDR1 and CDR2 sequences are LGHNA and YNFKEQ. CDR3 size: 14 residues. J was trimmed by 1 base and V by 4 bases; bases with no gene match: 4. The CDR3 DNA is TGTGCCAGCAGCCCTGACGGGGGGTCCTACGAGCAGTACTTC. Translated, it gives CASSPDGGSYEQYF.

This chain connects TRBV20-1 to TRBJ1-2; D possibly corresponds to TRBD1 (6 bases). V lost 6 bases, J lost 6 bases, and 17 bases lay in between. The CDR3 runs 13 residues. The germline CDR1 and CDR2 sequences are DFQATT and SNEGSKA (reference sequence). CDR3 nucleotides: TGCAGTGCCTCCGGGCCCGGGGGCAATGGCTACACCTTC. Its translation: CSASGPGGNGYTF.

This chain uses TRBV20-1 with TRBJ2-7; D is tentatively TRBD1 or TRBD2 (5 bases each). This CDR3 contains 13 residues. Trimming pared 3 bases from V and 2 bases from J, leaving 11 bases between. Germline assignment: CDR1 DFQATT and CDR2 SNEGSKA (reference sequence). The DNA of the CDR3 is TGCAGTGCTAGTTCGGGGCCCCCCTACGAGCAGTACTTC. Amino acid sequence: CSASSGPPYEQYF.

The genes are TRBV28 and TRBJ1-5; no definite D call. The germline V and J ends were trimmed by 7 bases and 3 bases, with 16 bases remaining between them. This CDR3 contains 15 residues. The germline gives CDR1 MDHEN, CDR2 SYDVKM. The CDR3 loop reads CASTVAGRLNQPQHF. CDR3 coding DNA: TGTGCCAGCACGGTGGCCGGACGGCTCAATCAGCCCCAGCATTTT.

V and J are TRBV7-8 and TRBJ2-2; tentatively, D is TRBD1 or TRBD2 (5 bases each). Between the trimmed V and J ends, which lost 4 bases and 7 bases, there was a span of 19 bases. Per the germline V gene, CDR1 is SGHVS and CDR2 is FQNEAQ. This CDR3 comprises 16 residues. For the CDR3, the DNA is TGTGCCAGCAGCTCAATGCCGGGGTTAGGGGACGGGGAGCTGTTTTTT. This codes for CASSSMPGLGDGELFF.

V and J are TRBV6-2 or TRBV6-3 and TRBJ2-1; 8 positions agree with TRBD2. There are 16 residues in the CDR3. V lost 0 bases and J lost 4; bases outside the gene matches: 5. Germline CDR1 MNHEY, CDR2 SVGEGT. The CDR3 region is CASSYSTLAGYNEQFF. In DNA form, the CDR3 reads TGTGCCAGCAGTTACTCGACATTAGCGGGGTACAATGAGCAGTTCTTC.

This clonotype was seen a few times. This chain links TRBV30 with TRBJ1-2; no clear D. Germline V lookup: CDR1 GTSNPN, CDR2 SVGIG (reference sequence). This CDR3 comprises 11 residues. V was cut by 3 bases and J by 3 bases, with 5 bases left in between. CDR3 sequence: CAWSSDYGYTF. CDR3 DNA sequence: TGTGCCTGGAGCTCTGACTATGGCTACACCTTC.

This clonotype showed up many times. The chain combines TRBV6-1 with TRBJ2-4; D may be TRBD2 (5 bases). This CDR3 spans 15 amino acids. Germline assignment: CDR1 MNHNS and CDR2 SASEGT. Trimming cost V 4 bases and J 1 base, with 11 bases left between them. The CDR3 bases are TGTGCCAGCAGTGTCCGGGGTGTCGCCAAAAACATTCAGTACTTC. It codes for CASSVRGVAKNIQYF.

There are a few counts of this clonotype. The chain employs TRBV20-1 and TRBJ2-3; D is ambiguous. The CDR3 is made up of 15 amino acids. Trimming stripped 0 bases from V and 3 bases from J, with 13 bases between. Germline V gives CDR1 DFQATT, CDR2 SNEGSKA (reference sequence). The CDR3 DNA follows: TGCAGTGCTAGAGATGGCCCATTGAGGACAGATACGCAGTATTTT. Amino acids: CSARDGPLRTDTQYF.

This clonotype was detected a few times. The V gene is TRBV7-9, the J gene TRBJ2-3; D not certain. This CDR3 contains 14 residues. Trimming took off 5 bases at V and 0 bases at J, with 9 bases between the two ends. CDR1 is SEHNR, CDR2 FQNEAQ, per germline (reference sequence). As DNA, the CDR3 is TGTGCCAGCAGCCAATCTCATAGCACAGATACGCAGTATTTT. Residues: CASSQSHSTDTQYF. The full variable domain, completed using reference TRBV7-9 and TRBJ2-3, is DTGVSQNPRHKITKRGQNVTFRCDPISEHNRLYWYRQTLGQGPEFLTYFQNEAQLEKSRLLSDRFSAERPKGSFSTLEIQRTEQGDSAMYLCASSQSHSTDTQYFGPGTRLTVL.

V and J are TRBV7-2 and TRBJ1-4; tentative D call: TRBD1 (5 bases). This CDR3 spans 15 amino acids. With 5 bases removed from V and 8 bases from J, the gap between germline ends came to 18 bases. The V gene's germline CDR1 is SGHTA and CDR2 FQGNSA. The CDR3 DNA is TGTGCCAGCAGCAGGGGACGGTCCGTCGAAGAAAAACTGTTTTTT. This translates into CASSRGRSVEEKLFF. Together with reference TRBV7-2 and TRBJ1-4, the CDR3 gives the full variable domain: GAGVSQSPSNKVTEKGKDVELRCDPISGHTALYWYRQSLGQGLEFLIYFQGNSAPDKSGLPSDRFSAERTGGSVSTLTIQRTQQEDSAVYLCASSRGRSVEEKLFFGSGTQLSVL.

This clonotype came up a few times. The chain combines TRBV19 with TRBJ2-1, with TRBD2 matching over 9 bases. Germline values: CDR1 LNHDA, CDR2 SQIVND (reference sequence). The CDR3 contains 15 residues. V lost 4 bases, J lost 2 bases, and 3 bases stayed unmatched. The CDR3 is CASSTAGGPYNEQFF. CDR3 coding DNA: TGTGCCAGTAGTACGGCGGGAGGGCCCTACAATGAGCAGTTCTTC.

This clonotype was counted between two and nine times. CDR3 coding DNA: TGTGCCAGCAGCGTGGGGGGAGACCCCGTCAATTCACCCCTCCACTTT. Protein sequence: CASSVGGDPVNSPLHF. The rearrangement joins TRBV9 to TRBJ1-6, with D perhaps TRBD1 (5 bases). The CDR3 contains 16 residues. Germline V lookup: CDR1 SGDLS, CDR2 YYNGEE. Trimming removed 2 bases from V and 7 bases from J, with 16 bases in between.

In this sample, this clonotype turned up once. The genes are TRBV7-3 and TRBJ2-5; maybe TRBD1 (6 bases). CDR1 and CDR2 (germline): SGHTA, FQGTGA. The V and J ends lost 3 bases and 1 base respectively, with 9 bases between them. This CDR3 is 14 amino acids long. DNA of the CDR3: TGTGCCAGCAGCTTGACAGGCACCCAAGAGACCCAGTACTTC. Protein sequence: CASSLTGTQETQYF.

The V gene is TRBV9, the J gene TRBJ1-1; D may be TRBD1 (6 bases). The CDR3 totals 14 residues. Trimming removed 1 base at V and 7 bases at J, with 14 bases between. Germline CDR1 SGDLS, CDR2 YYNGEE. CDR3: CASSVLEEGGEAFF. The CDR3 region has the DNA TGTGCCAGCAGCGTATTGGAAGAGGGGGGTGAAGCTTTCTTT. The full variable domain, with the rest looked up from reference TRBV9 and TRBJ1-1, is DSGVTQTPKHLITATGQRVTLRCSPRSGDLSVYWYQQSLDQGLQFLIQYYNGEERAKGNILERFSAQQFPDLHSELNLSSLELGDSALYFCASSVLEEGGEAFFGQGTRLTVV.

V and J are TRBV3-1 and TRBJ1-5; 9 nucleotides match TRBD1. This CDR3 is 16 amino acids long. J gave up 0 bases and V 4 bases, and 4 bases lay outside the gene matches. The V gene's germline CDR1 is LGHDT and CDR2 YNNKEL (reference sequence). This CDR3 reads CASSRTGDASNQPQHF. The DNA for the CDR3 is TGTGCCAGCAGCCGGACAGGGGACGCTAGCAATCAGCCCCAGCATTTT.

The chain carries TRBV5-1 and TRBJ2-7; D is possibly TRBD1 (5 bases). Per the germline V gene, CDR1 is SGHRS and CDR2 is YFSETQ. CDR3 size: 15 residues. Trimming removed 0 bases at V and 5 bases at J, with 15 bases between. DNA for the CDR3: TGCGCCAGCAGCTTGGCCAGCAGGGTCGGACACGAGCAGTACTTC. Its translation is CASSLASRVGHEQYF.

V is TRBV28 and J is TRBJ1-1; unclear D gene. Germline V gives CDR1 MDHEN, CDR2 SYDVKM. CDR3 length: 11 amino acids. The V end lost 10 bases, the J end lost 7 bases, and 13 bases lay between the germline ends. CDR3 coding DNA: TGTGCCATCTTCACACGGAGTGAAGCTTTCTTT. Translation gives CAIFTRSEAFF.

V gene TRBV20-1 combines with J gene TRBJ2-3, with D unresolved. The CDR3 sequence is 12 residues long. V lost 6 bases and J lost 4, with 11 bases in between. Germline V CDR1 and CDR2: DFQATT, SNEGSKA (reference sequence). The CDR3 is CSAPVLSDTQYF. In DNA form, the CDR3 reads TGCAGTGCCCCGGTGTTGTCAGATACGCAGTATTTT.